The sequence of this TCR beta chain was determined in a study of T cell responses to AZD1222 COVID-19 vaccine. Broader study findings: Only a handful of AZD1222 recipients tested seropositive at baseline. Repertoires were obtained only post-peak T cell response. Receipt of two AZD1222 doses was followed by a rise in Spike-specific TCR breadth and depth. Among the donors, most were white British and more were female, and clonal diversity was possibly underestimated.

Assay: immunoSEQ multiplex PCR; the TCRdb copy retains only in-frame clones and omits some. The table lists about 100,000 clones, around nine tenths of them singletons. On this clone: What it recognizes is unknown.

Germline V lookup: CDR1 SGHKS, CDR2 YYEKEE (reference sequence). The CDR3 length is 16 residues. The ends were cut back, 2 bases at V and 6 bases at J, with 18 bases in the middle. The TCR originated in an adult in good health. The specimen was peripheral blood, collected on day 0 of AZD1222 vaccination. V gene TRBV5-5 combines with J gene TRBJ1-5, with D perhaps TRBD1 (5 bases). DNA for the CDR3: TGTGCCAGCAGCTTATCATTGGGGGGGGTCGCTCAGCCCCAGCATTTT. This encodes CASSLSLGGVAQPQHF.